The 6 T cell receptor beta chains presented below share a single source sample, sequenced in a study of cytomegalovirus exposure and HLA in healthy donors. 60 Vbeta and 13 Jbeta primers were used in PCR. The repertoire was sequenced with immunoSEQ multiplex PCR; TCRdb's copy has only in-frame clones and lacks some. The sample includes about 170,000 clones, 65% to 90% of them seen just once. Input material: PBMCs. These receptors all stem from a male donor in good health and CMV-seronegative.

The chain combines TRBV6-1 with TRBJ2-7, with 11 bases matching TRBD2. Trimming took 2 bases from V and 3 from J; bases not matched to a gene: 9. The CDR3 is 17 residues long. The V gene's germline CDR1 is MNHNS and CDR2 SASEGT. The CDR3 bases are TGTGCCAGCAGTGAATTGGAAGCTAGCGGGGGGAACTACGAGCAGTACTTC. Its translation: CASSELEASGGNYEQYF.

The chain carries TRBV12-5 and TRBJ2-1; a weak D match, TRBD1 (6 bases). From germline, CDR1 is LGHNT and CDR2 FRNRAP. Trimming took off 4 bases at V and 3 bases at J, with 13 bases between the two ends. The length of the CDR3 is 15 residues. The DNA of the CDR3 is TGTGCTAGTGGTTCCAACAGGGCAGGCTACAATGAGCAGTTCTTC. Translation gives CASGSNRAGYNEQFF.

The chain carries TRBV5-1 and TRBJ2-7; 7 positions match TRBD1. J lost 4 bases, V lost 4 bases, and 8 bases had no gene match. The CDR3 totals 14 residues. The germline CDR1 and CDR2 sequences are SGHRS and YFSETQ. The CDR3 DNA reads TGCGCCAGCAGCGTCGCCGGGACAGATTACGAGCAGTACTTC. Its protein is CASSVAGTDYEQYF.

This chain uses TRBV10-1 with TRBJ2-1; the D is unclear. With 0 bases removed from V and 8 bases from J, the gap between germline ends came to 11 bases. Looked up from germline, CDR1 is WNHNN and CDR2 is SYGVQD (reference sequence). The CDR3 has 14 residues. The CDR3 nucleotides are TGCGCCAGCAGTGAGTCGAGTTCAACCGATGAGCAGTTCTTC. This translates into CASSESSSTDEQFF.

The gene calls are TRBV9 and TRBJ2-2; D remains ambiguous. V dropped 4 bases and J dropped 5 bases, with 3 bases sitting between them. The CDR3 has 11 residues. The germline CDR1 and CDR2 sequences are SGDLS and YYNGEE. The CDR3 reads CASSYTGELFF. CDR3 DNA sequence: TGTGCCAGCAGCTATACCGGGGAGCTGTTTTTT. Complete variable domain (other parts from reference TRBV9 and TRBJ2-2): DSGVTQTPKHLITATGQRVTLRCSPRSGDLSVYWYQQSLDQGLQFLIQYYNGEERAKGNILERFSAQQFPDLHSELNLSSLELGDSALYFCASSYTGELFFGEGSRLTVL.

This clone is a singleton in its sample. This rearrangement joins TRBV13 to TRBJ1-1; 8 bases agree with TRBD1. The CDR3 loop spans 16 amino acids. V dropped 3 bases and J dropped 0; count of bases not matched to a gene: 6. Germline-derived CDR1 and CDR2 are PRHDT and FYEKMQ (reference sequence). The CDR3 nucleotides read TGTGCCAGCAGCTTCACAGGGGGGACGGTGAACACTGAAGCTTTCTTT. Protein: CASSFTGGTVNTEAFF.